This T cell receptor beta chain appears in the sequencing data of a study of early T cells in non-severe SARS-CoV-2 infection. About the research overall: Chains from this unsorted whole-blood bulk RNA could not be paired.

Study results and caveats: The study's VDJdb matching favored anti-spike CD8 responses and missed private and CD4 specificities.

Separate cDNA molecules each had unique molecular identifiers attached to them. TCRdb passed the 5' RACE reads through MiXCR, listing each CDR3 protein once. The sample carries just under 60,000 distinct CDR3 sequences, more than 8.5% recorded once. V lost 5 bases and J lost 7; bases outside the gene matches: 12. This CDR3 is 16 amino acids long. Germline-derived CDR1 and CDR2 are SGHAT and FQNNGV. Notes on this clonotype: The antigen remains undetermined.

Sequencing was carried out using whole blood. This chain connects TRBV11-2 to TRBJ2-1; 9 positions match TRBD2. This TCR was recovered from an adult who was a healthcare worker with PCR-confirmed SARS-CoV-2 infection or an uninfected control (not recorded which). CDR3 coding DNA: TGTGCCAGCAGCCACCTGGCTAGCGGGATCGTGAATGAGCAGTTCTTC. It specifies CASSHLASGIVNEQFF. The variable domain in full, with the rest retrieved from reference TRBV11-2 and TRBJ2-1, is EAGVAQSPRYKIIEKRQSVAFWCNPISGHATLYWYQQILGQGPKLLIQFQNNGVVDDSQLPKDRFSAERLKGVDSTLKIQPAKLEDSAVYLCASSHLASGIVNEQFFGPGTRLTVL.